The 5 T cell receptor beta chains presented below share a single source sample, sequenced in a study of cytomegalovirus exposure and HLA in healthy donors. Only in-frame clones appear in the TCRdb table, and some are missing; sequencing was by immunoSEQ multiplex PCR. The sample consists of around 150,000 clones, about 90% of them appearing once. Material for sequencing was PBMCs. The receptors shown here come from a woman aged 25-40 years in good health and CMV-seronegative.

This clone was counted a single time. This rearrangement joins TRBV7-2 to TRBJ2-2; the D gene could be TRBD1 or TRBD2 (5 bases each). Germline V gives CDR1 SGHTA, CDR2 FQGNSA. Trimming took off 7 bases at V and 5 bases at J, with 11 bases between the two ends. CDR3 length equals 13 residues. CDR3: CASTIEGTGELFF. CDR3 in DNA: TGTGCCAGCACAATCGAGGGGACCGGGGAGCTGTTTTTT.

The V and J genes are TRBV7-3 and TRBJ1-2; D not resolved. Germline V lookup: CDR1 SGHTA, CDR2 FQGTGA. The CDR3 runs to 13 residues. V lost 7 bases to trimming and J lost 4 bases, with 13 bases between them. CDR3 bases: TGTGCCAGCACGTCCGGGCCCTCCTATGGCTACACCTTC. Translated, it gives CASTSGPSYGYTF. Full variable domain (outside the CDR3, taken from reference TRBV7-3 and TRBJ1-2): GAGVSQTPSNKVTEKGKYVELRCDPISGHTALYWYRQSLGQGPEFLIYFQGTGAADDSGLPNDRFFAVRPEGSVSTLKIQRTERGDSAVYLCASTSGPSYGYTFGSGTRLTVV.

This chain links TRBV5-1 with TRBJ2-7; 10 nucleotides line up with TRBD2. V lost 3 bases to trimming and J lost 4 bases; unmatched junction nucleotides: 10. Looked up from germline, CDR1 is SGHRS and CDR2 is YFSETQ. This CDR3 has 16 amino acids. Here the CDR3 DNA reads TGCGCCAGCAGCTCCAACCGAGCTAGCGGGAGATACGAGCAGTACTTC. Its translation is CASSSNRASGRYEQYF.

The rearrangement uses TRBV6-6 and TRBJ2-3, with 7 nucleotides matching TRBD2. This CDR3 region has 16 residues. The ends lost 0 bases at V and 7 bases at J; junction bases unmatched: 10. The germline gives CDR1 MNHNY, CDR2 SVGAGI (reference sequence). This CDR3 reads CASSYSSSSGQNTQYF. In nucleotides, the CDR3 is TGTGCCAGCAGTTACTCGTCCTCTAGCGGCCAGAATACGCAGTATTTT.

The V and J genes are TRBV7-8 and TRBJ1-3; tentative D call: TRBD1 (5 bases). The CDR3 is 15 residues long. The V end was cut by 5 bases, the J end by 5 bases, with 16 bases between. Germline V gene data show CDR1 as SGHVS and CDR2 as FQNEAQ. The CDR3 is CASSPLGGLRNTIYF. CDR3 DNA sequence: TGTGCCAGCAGCCCTTTGGGGGGTTTGCGAAACACCATATATTTT.